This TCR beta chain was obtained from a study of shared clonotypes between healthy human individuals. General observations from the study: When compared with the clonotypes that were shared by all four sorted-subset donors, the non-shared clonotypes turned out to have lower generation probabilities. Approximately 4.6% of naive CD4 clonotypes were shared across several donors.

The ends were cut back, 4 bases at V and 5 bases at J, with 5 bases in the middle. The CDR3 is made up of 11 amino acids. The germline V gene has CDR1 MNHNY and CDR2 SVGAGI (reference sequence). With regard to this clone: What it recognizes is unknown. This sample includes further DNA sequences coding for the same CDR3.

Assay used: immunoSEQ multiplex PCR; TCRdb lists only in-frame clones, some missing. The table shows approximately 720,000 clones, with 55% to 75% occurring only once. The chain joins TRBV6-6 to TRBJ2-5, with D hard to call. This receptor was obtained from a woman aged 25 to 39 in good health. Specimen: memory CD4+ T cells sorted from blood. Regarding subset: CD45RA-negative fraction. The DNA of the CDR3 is TGTGCCAGCAGTTCCGGGGAGACCCAGTACTTC. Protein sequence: CASSSGETQYF.